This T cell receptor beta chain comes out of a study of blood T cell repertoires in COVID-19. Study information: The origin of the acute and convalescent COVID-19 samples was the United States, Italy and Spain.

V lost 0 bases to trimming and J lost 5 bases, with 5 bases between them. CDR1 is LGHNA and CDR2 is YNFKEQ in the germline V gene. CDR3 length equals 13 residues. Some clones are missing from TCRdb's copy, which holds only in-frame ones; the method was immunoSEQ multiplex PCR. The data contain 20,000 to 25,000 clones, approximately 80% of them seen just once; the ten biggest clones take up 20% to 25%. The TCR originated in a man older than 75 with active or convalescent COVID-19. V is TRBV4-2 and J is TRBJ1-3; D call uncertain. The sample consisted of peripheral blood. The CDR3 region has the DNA TGTGCCAGCAGCCAAGATTGGCGAAACACCATATATTTT. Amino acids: CASSQDWRNTIYF.